This T cell receptor beta chain derives from a study of HIV-infected patients and healthy controls. This clonotype has a count of ten or more. The V and J ends lost 0 bases and 2 bases respectively, with 4 bases between them. Per the germline V gene, CDR1 is SGHTA and CDR2 is FQGNSA. The CDR3 is 14 amino acids. TCRdb ran MiXCR on the 5' RACE reads and lists one entry per CDR3 protein. The table has about 64,000 distinct CDR3 sequences, under 25% seen once. The receptor's source is a human donor in good health. The chain has TRBV7-2 and TRBJ2-2; the D is unclear. Sequenced input: CD4+ T cells from blood. The DNA of the CDR3 is TGTGCCAGCAGCTTAGCGGCTAACACCGGGGAGCTGTTTTTT. Its protein product is CASSLAANTGELFF.